These T cell receptor beta chains were read from a single sample in a study of human T cells and chemical hapten exposure. A single record per CDR3 protein comes from TCRdb applying MiXCR to the RACE reads. This sample has 85,000 to 130,000 distinct CDR3 sequences, with around 12% found just once. Sample: whole blood, taken in connection with sensitization to the hapten diphenylcyclopropenone (DPC). The receptors originated from a woman in her fifties or sixties with alopecia areata. Some clones in this sample may be carry-over from other donors' samples. CDR3s include the opening cysteine and the closing phenylalanine or tryptophan. A D gene is named only where the DNA matches it firmly. Rows give clone size only sometimes, using once, few, many, or a class for an expanded clone.

NA	NA	TRBV12-3/TRBV12-4	TRBJ1-2	CASSLVIGPAQSNYGYTF	TGTGCCAGCAGTTTAGTAATCGGTCCCGCACAGTCTAACTATGGCTACACCTTC
many	NA	TRBV7-2	TRBJ1-5	CASSLALIGGSQPQHF	TGTGCCAGCAGCTTAGCGCTAATCGGGGGTAGCCAGCCCCAGCATTTT
NA	TRBD2	TRBV6-1	TRBJ2-3	CASSGPSVAGSTDAQYF	TGTGCCAGCAGTGGCCCCTCGGTAGCGGGGTCCACAGATGCGCAGTATTTT
few	TRBD1	TRBV10-2	TRBJ1-1	CASGTVGNTEAFF	TGCGCCAGCGGGACAGTTGGGAACACTGAAGCTTTCTTT
many	TRBD1	TRBV7-2	TRBJ2-7	CASSPRQGPYEQYF	TGTGCCAGCAGTCCGCGACAGGGTCCCTACGAGCAGTACTTC
few	TRBD2	TRBV20-1	TRBJ2-1	CSARARLAEQFF	TGCAGTGCTAGAGCGAGACTAGCGGAGCAGTTCTTC
NA	TRBD1	TRBV28	TRBJ1-5	CASTLATGLGQPQHF	TGTGCCAGCACCTTAGCGACAGGGCTTGGCCAGCCCCAGCATTTT
NA	NA	TRBV28	TRBJ1-1	CASKRAGLGTEAFF	TGTGCCAGCAAGCGGGCGGGGTTGGGCACTGAAGCTTTCTTT
many	NA	TRBV25-1	TRBJ2-7	CASSVSYEQYF	TGTGCCAGCAGTGTCTCATACGAGCAGTACTTC
NA	NA	TRBV20-1	TRBJ1-4	CSAPIPETSEKLFF	TGCAGTGCTCCCATACCTGAGACCAGTGAAAAACTGTTTTTT
few	NA	TRBV6-2/TRBV6-3	TRBJ2-7	CASSSSPGRSSYEQYF	TGTGCCAGCAGTTCGTCACCGGGACGGAGCTCCTACGAGCAGTACTTC
many	NA	TRBV4-3	TRBJ2-7	CASSQDRGLPYEQYF	TGCGCCAGCAGCCAAGATAGGGGACTCCCCTACGAGCAGTACTTC
NA	NA	TRBV20-1	TRBJ1-6	CSARDSAGGNSPLHF	TGCAGTGCTAGAGATTCTGCAGGTGGTAATTCACCCCTCCACTTT
NA	NA	TRBV3-1	TRBJ2-7	CASSQGLRSYEQYF	TGTGCCTCTAGCCAAGGTCTCCGATCCTACGAGCAGTACTTC
NA	NA	TRBV4-2	TRBJ2-7	CASSYERAGTTSF	TGTGCCAGCAGCTATGAGAGGGCGGGGACAACATCCTTC
NA	NA	TRBV20-1	TRBJ1-2	CSAEQGINYGYTF	TGCAGTGCTGAACAGGGTATTAACTATGGCTACACCTTC
few	TRBD1	TRBV27	TRBJ1-5	CASRLDRVSNQPQHF	TGTGCCAGCAGACTGGACAGGGTTAGCAATCAGCCCCAGCATTTT
many	TRBD2	TRBV12-3/TRBV12-4	TRBJ2-7	CASSLRVGGPDYEQYF	TGTGCCAGCAGTTTAAGAGTGGGAGGGCCGGACTACGAGCAGTACTTC
NA	TRBD1	TRBV9	TRBJ2-1	CASSVGAVPGGEQFF	TGTGCCAGCAGCGTAGGTGCGGTCCCAGGGGGTGAGCAGTTCTTC
NA	TRBD2	TRBV5-6	TRBJ2-7	CASSWGLGSYEQYF	TGTGCCAGCAGCTGGGGACTAGGCAGCTACGAGCAGTACTTC
NA	NA	TRBV7-2	TRBJ2-3	CASSPYSRDTQYF	TGTGCCAGCAGCCCCTATTCTAGAGATACGCAGTATTTT
NA	NA	TRBV12-3/TRBV12-4	TRBJ1-1	CASSFVGGDTEAFF	TGTGCCAGCAGTTTCGTCGGGGGAGACACTGAAGCTTTCTTT
NA	NA	TRBV6-5	TRBJ2-7	CASSYLDRGGHEQYF	TGTGCCAGCAGTTACCTTGATAGGGGTGGCCACGAGCAGTACTTC
few	NA	TRBV6-2/TRBV6-3	TRBJ2-1	CASSQADEQFF	TGTGCCAGCAGTCAAGCGGATGAGCAGTTCTTC
many	NA	TRBV29-1	TRBJ2-5	CSVARAPRGETQYF	TGCAGCGTTGCGCGGGCCCCCCGAGGGGAGACCCAGTACTTC
NA	TRBD1	TRBV10-3	TRBJ1-2	CAISEHRGNYGYTF	TGTGCCATCAGTGAACACAGGGGGAATTATGGCTACACCTTC
few	NA	TRBV28	TRBJ1-5	CASNPGGRQPQHF	TGTGCCAGCAACCCCGGGGGGAGGCAGCCCCAGCATTTT
few	NA	TRBV6-1	TRBJ1-6	CASSEAQGGNSPLHF	TGTGCCAGCAGTGAAGCACAGGGTGGTAATTCACCCCTCCACTTT
few	NA	TRBV7-9	TRBJ2-5	CASSSITTGRETQYF	TGTGCCAGCAGCTCCATTACGACAGGGAGGGAGACCCAGTACTTC
many	NA	TRBV7-8	TRBJ2-4	CASSLRLSGNIQYF	TGTGCCAGCAGCTTAAGATTATCGGGAAACATTCAGTACTTC
few	NA	TRBV12-3/TRBV12-4	TRBJ1-6	CASSLSTNSPLHF	TGTGCCAGCAGTTTGTCCACTAATTCACCCCTCCACTTT
NA	NA	TRBV14	TRBJ2-7	CASSQLPPFYEQYF	TGTGCCAGCAGCCAATTGCCCCCCTTCTACGAGCAGTACTTC
NA	TRBD1	TRBV9	TRBJ2-3	CASSLQTGGPDTQYF	TGTGCCAGCAGCCTCCAGACAGGGGGCCCAGATACGCAGTATTTT
NA	NA	TRBV6-6	TRBJ2-7	CASTEQGEHYEQYF	TGTGCCAGCACCGAACAGGGAGAACACTACGAGCAGTACTTC
few	TRBD1	TRBV6-5	TRBJ2-7	CASSQPPGTGVEQYF	TGTGCCAGCAGCCAACCGCCCGGGACAGGGGTCGAGCAGTACTTC
many	NA	TRBV7-6	TRBJ1-5	CASSLHRDSNQPQHF	TGTGCCAGCAGCTTACACAGGGATAGCAATCAGCCCCAGCATTTT
few	TRBD1	TRBV19	TRBJ2-1	CASSIVGTGSYNEQFF	TGTGCCAGTAGTATAGTCGGGACAGGCTCCTACAATGAGCAGTTCTTC
NA	TRBD2	TRBV11-3	TRBJ2-1	CASSLGRLAGGYNEQFF	TGTGCCAGCAGCTTAGGAAGACTAGCGGGAGGCTACAATGAGCAGTTCTTC
NA	TRBD1	TRBV7-9	TRBJ2-6	CASSRVGDRDPRFRGANVLTF	TGTGCCAGCAGCCGGGTAGGGGACAGGGACCCTCGGTTTCGAGGGGCCAACGTCCTGACTTTC
many	TRBD1	TRBV6-4	TRBJ1-5	CASSDSGQGRNQPQHF	TGTGCCAGCAGTGACTCCGGACAGGGCCGGAATCAGCCCCAGCATTTT
NA	NA	TRBV3-1	TRBJ2-7	CASSQEVASDEQYF	TGTGCCAGCAGCCAAGAAGTCGCGTCGGATGAGCAGTACTTC
few	NA	TRBV6-5	TRBJ2-7	CASSYPGTYEQYF	TGTGCCAGCAGTTATCCGGGCACTTACGAGCAGTACTTC
few	NA	TRBV6-4	TRBJ2-2	CASSAQYDTGELFF	TGTGCCAGCAGTGCTCAGTACGACACCGGGGAGCTGTTTTTT
few	NA	TRBV29-1	TRBJ2-5	CSVEGSQLETQYF	TGCAGCGTTGAAGGGTCTCAGTTGGAGACCCAGTACTTC